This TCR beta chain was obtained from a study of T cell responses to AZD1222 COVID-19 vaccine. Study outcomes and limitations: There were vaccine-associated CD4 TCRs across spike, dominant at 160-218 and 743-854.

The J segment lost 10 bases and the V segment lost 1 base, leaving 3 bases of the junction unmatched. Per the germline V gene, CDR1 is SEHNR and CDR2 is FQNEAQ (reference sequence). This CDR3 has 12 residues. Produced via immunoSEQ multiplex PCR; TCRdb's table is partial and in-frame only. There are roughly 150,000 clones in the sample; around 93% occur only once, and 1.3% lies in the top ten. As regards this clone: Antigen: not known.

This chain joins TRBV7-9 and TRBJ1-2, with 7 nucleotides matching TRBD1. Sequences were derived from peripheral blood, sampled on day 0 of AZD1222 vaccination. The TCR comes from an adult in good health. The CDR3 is CASSLEGAIYTF. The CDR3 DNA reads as TGTGCCAGCAGCTTAGAGGGGGCCATCTACACCTTC.